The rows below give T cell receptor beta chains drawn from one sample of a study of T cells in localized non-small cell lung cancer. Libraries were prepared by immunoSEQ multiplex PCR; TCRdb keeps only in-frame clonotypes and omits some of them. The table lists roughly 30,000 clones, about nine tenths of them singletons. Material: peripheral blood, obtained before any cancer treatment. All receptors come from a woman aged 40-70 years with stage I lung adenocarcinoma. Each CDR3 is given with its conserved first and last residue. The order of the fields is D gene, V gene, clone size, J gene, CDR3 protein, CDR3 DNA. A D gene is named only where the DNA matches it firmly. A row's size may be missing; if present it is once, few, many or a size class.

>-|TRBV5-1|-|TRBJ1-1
CASSPGPGLGGTEAFF
TGCGCCAGCAGCCCCGGACCGGGGTTAGGGGGTACTGAAGCTTTCTTT
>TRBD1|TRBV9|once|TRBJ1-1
CASSGSGGIAEAFF
TGTGCCAGCAGCGGATCAGGGGGGATCGCTGAAGCTTTCTTT
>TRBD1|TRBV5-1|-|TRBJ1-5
CASSHGQGANQPQHF
TGCGCCAGCAGCCATGGACAGGGGGCGAATCAGCCCCAGCATTTT
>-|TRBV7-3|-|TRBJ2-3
CASSLAGFSTDTQYF
TGTGCCAGCAGCTTAGCAGGGTTTAGCACAGATACGCAGTATTTT
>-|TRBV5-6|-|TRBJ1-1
CASSLARRNTEAFF
TGTGCCAGCAGCTTGGCCAGGAGGAACACTGAAGCTTTCTTT
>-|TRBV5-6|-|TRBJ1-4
CASSPTTSNEKLFF
TGTGCCAGCAGTCCGACTACCAGCAATGAAAAACTGTTTTTT
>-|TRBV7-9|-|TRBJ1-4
CASTSDLTKVELFF
TGTGCCAGCACCTCAGACCTCACGAAGGTGGAACTGTTTTTT
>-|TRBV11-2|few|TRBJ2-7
CASSAGMEQYF
TGTGCCAGCAGCGCCGGGATGGAGCAGTACTTC
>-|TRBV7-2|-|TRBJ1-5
CASSLGVGYSNQPQHF
TGTGCCAGCAGCTTAGGGGTCGGGTATAGCAATCAGCCCCAGCATTTT
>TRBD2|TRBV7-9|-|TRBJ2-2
CASSSLAANTGELFF
TGTGCCAGCAGCTCTCTAGCGGCGAACACCGGGGAGCTGTTTTTT
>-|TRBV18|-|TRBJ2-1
CASSARQSYNEQFF
TGTGCCAGCTCAGCGCGTCAGAGTTACAATGAGCAGTTCTTC
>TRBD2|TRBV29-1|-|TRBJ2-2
CSVEPAGGGELFF
TGCAGCGTTGAGCCCGCGGGGGGCGGGGAGCTGTTTTTT
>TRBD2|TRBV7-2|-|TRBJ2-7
CASSLSLAGGRYGYF
TGTGCCAGCAGCTTGTCACTAGCGGGGGGACGATACGGGTACTTC
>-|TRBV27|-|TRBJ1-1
CASSLVEAGNTEAFF
TGTGCCAGCAGTTTAGTGGAGGCCGGGAACACTGAAGCTTTCTTT
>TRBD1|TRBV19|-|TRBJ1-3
CASSATGIISGNTIYF
TGTGCCAGTAGTGCGACAGGGATAATCTCTGGAAACACCATATATTTT
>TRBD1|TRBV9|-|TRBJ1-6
CASSVGGQVDSPLHF
TGTGCCAGCAGCGTAGGGGGACAGGTGGATTCACCCCTCCACTTT
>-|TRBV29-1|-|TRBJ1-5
CSVVVDTLNQPQHF
TGCAGCGTTGTAGTGGACACCCTTAATCAGCCCCAGCATTTT
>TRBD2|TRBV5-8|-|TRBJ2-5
CASSLSLAGGPETQYF
TGTGCCAGCAGCTTGAGTCTAGCGGGGGGGCCGGAGACCCAGTACTTC
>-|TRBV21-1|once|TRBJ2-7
CASSKRSGGPHEQYF
TGTGCCAGCAGCAAAAGGTCCGGGGGGCCCCACGAGCAGTACTTC
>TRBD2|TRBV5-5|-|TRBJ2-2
CASSFHLAAENTGELFF
TGTGCCAGCAGCTTCCACCTAGCGGCGGAGAACACCGGGGAGCTGTTTTTT
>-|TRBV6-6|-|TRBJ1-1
CASSLDSTGFNTEAFF
TGTGCCAGCAGTTTAGATAGCACAGGGTTTAACACTGAAGCTTTCTTT
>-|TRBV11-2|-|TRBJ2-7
CASSRKMGGGGYEQYF
TGTGCCAGCAGCCGAAAAATGGGAGGGGGAGGGTACGAGCAGTACTTC
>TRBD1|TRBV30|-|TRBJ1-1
CAWRETGQGYMNTEAFF
TGTGCCTGGAGGGAAACGGGACAGGGGTACATGAACACTGAAGCTTTCTTT
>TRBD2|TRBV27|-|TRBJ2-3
CASSFYSGVMDTQYF
TGTGCCAGCAGTTTTTATAGCGGGGTTATGGATACGCAGTATTTT
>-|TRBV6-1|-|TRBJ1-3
CASSERVSKRTGNTIYF
TGTGCCAGCAGTGAGAGGGTCTCCAAACGCACTGGAAACACCATATATTTT
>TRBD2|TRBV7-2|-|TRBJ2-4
CASSPYWAGVAKNIQYF
TGTGCCAGCAGCCCCTACTGGGCGGGGGTAGCCAAAAACATTCAGTACTTC
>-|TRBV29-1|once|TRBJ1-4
CSARGGRLEKLFF
TGCAGCGCTCGAGGGGGGCGACTTGAAAAACTGTTTTTT
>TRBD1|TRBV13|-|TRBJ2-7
CASSRGGQGVLVGIHEQYF
TGTGCCAGCAGCCGCGGGGGACAGGGGGTATTAGTCGGGATCCACGAGCAGTACTTC
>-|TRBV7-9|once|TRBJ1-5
CASSHETVNQPQHF
TGTGCCAGCAGTCACGAGACGGTCAATCAGCCCCAGCATTTT
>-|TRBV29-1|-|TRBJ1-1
CSVTSTRNTEAFF
TGCAGCGTTACGTCCACGAGGAACACTGAAGCTTTCTTT
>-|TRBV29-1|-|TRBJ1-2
CSAPRRDGYTF
TGCAGCGCGCCAAGAAGGGATGGCTACACCTTC
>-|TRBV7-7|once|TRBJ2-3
CASSPEGTDTQYF
TGTGCTAGCAGCCCCGAGGGCACAGATACGCAGTATTTT
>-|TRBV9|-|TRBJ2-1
CASSAGGAYNEQFF
TGTGCCAGCAGCGCAGGGGGGGCTTACAATGAGCAGTTCTTC
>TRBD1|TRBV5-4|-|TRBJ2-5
CASSLGAGGFLETQYF
TGTGCCAGCAGCTTGGGGGCAGGGGGCTTTTTGGAGACCCAGTACTTC
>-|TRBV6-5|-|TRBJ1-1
CASSPRGAEDTEAFF
TGTGCCAGCAGCCCCAGAGGGGCCGAGGACACTGAAGCTTTCTTT
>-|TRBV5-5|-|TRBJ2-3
CASRDAGPDTQYF
TGTGCCAGCAGAGACGCGGGGCCAGATACGCAGTATTTT
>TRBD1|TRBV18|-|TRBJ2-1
CASSPKGTGGRGEQFF
TGTGCCAGCTCCCCGAAAGGGACAGGGGGCCGTGGGGAGCAGTTCTTC